The 22 T cell receptor beta chains listed next were all sequenced from one sample in a study of shared clonotypes between healthy human individuals (dated by TCRdb to 2020 to 2022). Preparation of the library involved the immunoSEQ multiplex PCR assay. TCRdb stores this immuneACCESS table with in-frame sequences only. Part of the clones is absent; in the studies checked, under half of the shortfall reflects unresolved V genes, and no reason is known for the rest. A total of some 1.5 million clones appear in this sample, roughly 98% of them only once. The ten most abundant clones make up roughly 0.45% of the sample. The specimen sequenced was naive CD4+ T cells sorted from blood. The cell subset or site label, read with the paper, signifies: CD45RA+ positively selected. These receptors were taken from a man aged 30 to 45 in good health.

The chain has TRBV2 and TRBJ2-3; D ambiguous. Germline CDR1 reads SNHLY; CDR2 reads FYNNEI. Trimming shortened V by 6 bases and J by 2 bases, and 9 bases separated the two germline ends. The CDR3 has 13 residues. The CDR3 region has the DNA TGTGCCAGCAGAGCCTTCTTCACAGATACGCAGTATTTT. This sequence encodes CASRAFFTDTQYF.

The gene calls are TRBV15 and TRBJ2-3; D could derive from TRBD1 or TRBD2 (5 bases each). V was pared by 2 bases and J by 3 bases, with 33 bases between. Germline V gene sequence: CDR1 LNHNV, CDR2 YYDKDF (reference sequence). The CDR3 has 22 residues. The CDR3 DNA reads as TGTGCCACCAGCAGATTCAGGGCACCCCAGAATTGGGGGAAGGTAGGTACAGATACGCAGTATTTT. It translates to CATSRFRAPQNWGKVGTDTQYF.

The rearrangement joins TRBV15 to TRBJ2-2; 8 bases align to TRBD2. There are 17 residues in the CDR3. Per germline, CDR1 LNHNV and CDR2 YYDKDF (reference sequence). With 0 bases clipped from V and 5 bases from J, the junction kept 8 bases outside the gene matches. The CDR3 here is CATSRDGGGRSTGELFF. The DNA for the CDR3 is TGTGCCACCAGCAGAGATGGTGGCGGGAGGAGTACCGGGGAGCTGTTTTTT.

This chain uses TRBV18 with TRBJ2-7; D uncertain. The CDR3 has 13 amino acids. Germline V gene lookup returns CDR1 KGHSH and CDR2 LQKENI. Trimming removed 3 bases from V and 2 bases from J, with 8 bases in between. CDR3 residues: CASSPTAAYEQYF. The CDR3 DNA reads TGTGCCAGCTCACCCACCGCGGCCTACGAGCAGTACTTC.

In DNA form, the CDR3 reads TGCAGCGGGAAAGGAGCCAATGAGCAGTTCTTC. Residues: CSGKGANEQFF. The chain couples TRBV29-1 to TRBJ2-1, with D uncertain. V lost 7 bases, J lost 6 bases, and 10 bases lay in between. Germline CDR1 SQVTM, CDR2 ANQGSEA. CDR3 length equals 11 residues.

The chain has TRBV7-2 and TRBJ1-4, with no clear D. Germline loops: CDR1 SGHTA, CDR2 FQGNSA. V was cut by 5 bases and J by 4 bases, with 11 bases left in between. The CDR3 has 14 residues. DNA for the CDR3: TGTGCCAGCAGCCGTACGGGGATTAATGAAAAACTGTTTTTT. Its protein product is CASSRTGINEKLFF.

This clone was picked up one time. CDR3 DNA: TGTGCCAGCAGCTTATACGGGCTAACATTGGGGGAGCAGTACTTC. It encodes CASSLYGLTLGEQYF. This sequence joins TRBV7-2 and TRBJ2-7; the D is unclear. V lost 2 bases, J lost 7 bases, and 18 bases lay in between. CDR1 and CDR2 (germline): SGHTA, FQGNSA. CDR3 size: 15 residues.

V usage is TRBV18 and J usage is TRBJ2-5; TRBD2 matches at 14 bases. CDR3 length: 15 residues. From germline, CDR1 is KGHSH and CDR2 LQKENI. J was trimmed by 5 bases and V by 4 bases; bases with no gene match: 3. In nucleotides, the CDR3 is TGTGCCAGCTCACTGGGACTAGCGGGAGATGAGACCCAGTACTTC. This sequence encodes CASSLGLAGDETQYF.

The V and J genes are TRBV5-4 and TRBJ1-1, with unresolved D. The germline CDR1 and CDR2 sequences are SGHNT and YYREEE (reference sequence). The CDR3 is made up of 15 amino acids. Trimming removed 1 base from V and 2 bases from J, with 12 bases in between. This CDR3 is CASSLNRGSNTEAFF. CDR3 DNA sequence: TGTGCCAGCAGCTTGAACCGGGGAAGCAACACTGAAGCTTTCTTT.

Concerning this clone: This CDR3 is also generated by other DNA sequences in the sample. This sequence joins TRBV5-1 and TRBJ2-1; no clear D. V lost 0 bases and J 1 base, leaving 8 bases between the germline ends. The CDR3 spans 15 residues. CDR1 is SGHRS, CDR2 YFSETQ, per germline. As DNA, the CDR3 is TGCGCCAGCAGCTTGGGGGGAAATTCCTACAATGAGCAGTTCTTC. This translates into CASSLGGNSYNEQFF.

This chain uses TRBV7-3 with TRBJ2-2; 10 nucleotides agree with TRBD1. Germline trimming cut 5 bases from V and 1 base from J; bases unmatched to any gene: 4. The CDR3 totals 16 residues. Germline CDR1 and CDR2: SGHTA and FQGTGA. CDR3 DNA: TGTGCCAGCAGCGCGGGGACAGGGGAGAACACCGGGGAGCTGTTTTTT. The encoded protein is CASSAGTGENTGELFF.

The rearrangement joins TRBV5-1 to TRBJ2-3; maybe TRBD2 (5 bases). Germline CDR1 reads SGHRS; CDR2 reads YFSETQ. Trimming pared 0 bases from V and 0 bases from J, leaving 11 bases between. The CDR3 extends over 16 amino acids. CDR3 sequence (DNA): TGCGCCAGCAGCTTGGCGAAGCCGGGGAGCACAGATACGCAGTATTTT. Translation: CASSLAKPGSTDTQYF. The full variable domain, with the rest looked up from reference TRBV5-1 and TRBJ2-3, is KAGVTQTPRYLIKTRGQQVTLSCSPISGHRSVSWYQQTPGQGLQFLFEYFSETQRNKGNFPGRFSGRQFSNSRSEMNVSTLELGDSALYLCASSLAKPGSTDTQYFGPGTRLTVL.

The V and J genes are TRBV30 and TRBJ2-2, with 10 nucleotides matching TRBD2. In germline, CDR1 is GTSNPN, CDR2 SVGIG (reference sequence). The CDR3 is made up of 15 amino acids. Losses at the gene ends were 2 bases for V and 4 bases for J; bases not matched to a gene: 4. The chain's CDR3 is CAWSLLAGITGELFF. Here the CDR3 DNA reads TGTGCCTGGAGTTTACTAGCGGGGATCACCGGGGAGCTGTTTTTT.

The chain links TRBV6-1 to TRBJ2-7, with D possibly TRBD2 on 7 matching bases. Germline lookup yields CDR1 MNHNS and CDR2 SASEGT. There are 16 residues in the CDR3. With 2 bases removed from V and 0 bases from J, the gap between germline ends came to 14 bases. The CDR3 loop is CASSELSGGSSYEQYF. CDR3 DNA sequence: TGTGCCAGCAGTGAATTGTCGGGGGGCTCCTCCTACGAGCAGTACTTC.

This chain uses TRBV7-9 with TRBJ1-4; no clear D gene. The CDR3 spans 14 residues. Germline CDR1 SEHNR, CDR2 FQNEAQ (reference sequence). Trimming removed 5 bases from V and 6 bases from J, with 13 bases in between. The CDR3 region is CASSDDWADEKLFF. CDR3 nucleotides: TGTGCCAGCAGCGATGACTGGGCAGATGAAAAACTGTTTTTT.

This sequence joins TRBV19 and TRBJ2-7; possible D gene TRBD1, 6 bases. Germline-derived CDR1 and CDR2 are LNHDA and SQIVND (reference sequence). V lost 0 bases, J lost 2 bases, and 11 bases lay in between. This CDR3 comprises 15 residues. In nucleotides, the CDR3 is TGTGCCAGTAGTATAGAACAGGGTTATACCTACGAGCAGTACTTC. Protein sequence: CASSIEQGYTYEQYF.

This clone was observed a single time. The chain uses TRBV27 and TRBJ1-2; a possible D gene is TRBD1 (6 bases). The V and J ends lost 3 bases and 7 bases respectively, with 15 bases between them. Germline CDR1 reads MNHEY; CDR2 reads SMNVEV (reference sequence). The length of the CDR3 is 14 residues. CDR3 nucleotide sequence: TGTGCCAGCAGTTTGTTTTATACGGGGGCTGGCTACACCTTC. It is translated as CASSLFYTGAGYTF.

This chain links TRBV10-1 with TRBJ2-7; 14 nucleotides agree with TRBD2. Trimming removed 2 bases from V and 5 bases from J; junction bases left unmatched: 2. CDR1 and CDR2 (germline): WNHNN, SYGVQD (reference sequence). The CDR3 extends over 15 amino acids. As DNA, the CDR3 is TGCGCCAGCAGTGAGCAGGGACTAGCGGGAGACGAGCAGTACTTC. It translates to CASSEQGLAGDEQYF.

Note on this clone: A read error may account for a junction end that differs from germline. This chain connects TRBV13 to TRBJ2-7; the D gene could be TRBD1 or TRBD2 (5 bases each). This CDR3 contains 13 residues. Germline V gene data show CDR1 as PRHDT and CDR2 as FYEKMQ (reference sequence). CDR3 DNA sequence: TGTGCCAGCAGCGTAGGGACGGGGCTCGAGCAGTACTTC. Protein sequence: CASSVGTGLEQYF.

The V and J genes are TRBV28 and TRBJ2-6; either TRBD1 or TRBD2 may fit D (5 bases each). The length of the CDR3 is 18 residues. CDR1 and CDR2 (germline): MDHEN, SYDVKM. V was cut by 2 bases and J by 0 bases, with 14 bases left in between. The CDR3 DNA reads as TGTGCCAGCAGTTTACCCCCGGGACGGTTCTCTGGGGCCAACGTCCTGACTTTC. It codes for CASSLPPGRFSGANVLTF.

The chain recombines TRBV25-1 with TRBJ2-3; perhaps TRBD1 as D (6 bases). The V end lost 2 bases, the J end lost 0 bases, and 9 bases lay between the germline ends. The CDR3 covers 15 residues. Germline V CDR1 and CDR2: MGHDK, SYGVNS. The CDR3 bases are TGTGCCAGCAGTGAAGGAGGACAGAGCACAGATACGCAGTATTTT. Translated: CASSEGGQSTDTQYF.

The V and J genes are TRBV7-2 and TRBJ2-1; D not certain. The V and J ends lost 5 bases and 4 bases respectively, with 9 bases between them. Germline V gene data show CDR1 as SGHTA and CDR2 as FQGNSA. CDR3 length: 13 amino acids. CDR3 DNA: TGTGCCAGCAGCACTGGACCATACAATGAGCAGTTCTTC. It yields the protein CASSTGPYNEQFF.